What follows are 3 T cell receptor beta chains derived from one specimen sequenced in a study of CDR3 diversity in severe acne. MiXCR, applied by TCRdb to the PCR reads, yields one record per CDR3 protein. Here the sample spans about 84,000 distinct CDR3 sequences, 45% to 60% being singletons. What was sequenced was blood. The origin of the receptors is a male donor in good health, without acne.

The chain joins TRBV20-1 to TRBJ2-5, with 7 bases that match TRBD1. CDR1 DFQATT and CDR2 SNEGSKA come from the germline V gene (reference sequence). The CDR3 spans 17 residues. The V and J ends lost 1 base and 9 bases, in that order; junction bases with no gene match: 20. This chain's CDR3 is CSARALTGVPSNQPQYF. For the CDR3, the DNA is TGCAGTGCTAGAGCCCTAACAGGGGTTCCGTCCAATCAGCCCCAGTACTTC.

In the case of this clonotype: A read error may produce the germline difference seen at one junction end. The chain carries TRBV6-5 and TRBJ2-2; 8 bases map to TRBD2. The CDR3 loop spans 11 amino acids. The germline V gene encodes CDR1 MNHEY and CDR2 SVGAGI. The CDR3 nucleotides are TGTACCAGCAGCCGGGGGGGGGAGCTGTTTTTC. It encodes CTSSRGGELFF.

The V and J genes are TRBV24-1 and TRBJ1-5, with TRBD1 identical over 10 bases. The CDR3 runs to 14 residues. V lost 12 bases and J lost 6; bases outside the gene matches: 10. The germline V gene has CDR1 KGHDR and CDR2 SFDVKD. The DNA for the CDR3 is TGTGCCCCTACCGACAGGGGGCCTGGTCAGCCCCAGCATTTT. It specifies CAPTDRGPGQPQHF.